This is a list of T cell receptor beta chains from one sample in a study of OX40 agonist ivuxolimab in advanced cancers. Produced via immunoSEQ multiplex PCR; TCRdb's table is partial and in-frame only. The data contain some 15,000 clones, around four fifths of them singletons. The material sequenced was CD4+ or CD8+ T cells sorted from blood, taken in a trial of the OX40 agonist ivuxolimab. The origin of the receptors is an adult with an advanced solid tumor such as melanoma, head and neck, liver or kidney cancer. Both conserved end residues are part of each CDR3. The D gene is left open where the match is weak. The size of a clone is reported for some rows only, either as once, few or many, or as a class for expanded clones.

cdr3_aa: CASSPRATAYNEQFF
cdr3_nt: TGTGCCAGCAGCCCCCGGGCTACCGCATACAATGAGCAGTTCTTC
v_call: TRBV7-6
j_call: TRBJ2-1
clone_size: NA
d_call: NA
cdr3_length: 15

cdr3_aa: CASSSRVSGEGDTQYF
cdr3_nt: TGTGCCAGCAGCTCTCGGGTTTCAGGGGAGGGAGATACGCAGTATTTT
v_call: TRBV7-9
j_call: TRBJ2-3
clone_size: NA
d_call: NA
cdr3_length: 16

cdr3_aa: CASSSLNRARSYNEQFF
cdr3_nt: TGTGCCAGCAGCTCCTTAAACCGGGCCCGCTCCTACAATGAGCAGTTCTTC
v_call: TRBV7-3
j_call: TRBJ2-1
clone_size: once
d_call: NA
cdr3_length: 17

cdr3_aa: CASSVGTSGSGYEQYF
cdr3_nt: TGTGCCAGCAGTGTCGGGACTAGCGGGAGTGGGTACGAGCAGTACTTC
v_call: TRBV28
j_call: TRBJ2-7
clone_size: NA
d_call: TRBD2
cdr3_length: 16

cdr3_aa: CAILPQGAYEQYF
cdr3_nt: TGTGCCATCCTCCCGCAGGGCGCCTACGAGCAGTACTTC
v_call: TRBV28
j_call: TRBJ2-7
clone_size: once
d_call: NA
cdr3_length: 13

cdr3_aa: CASSLQGMPQHF
cdr3_nt: TGTGCCAGCAGCCTACAGGGAATGCCCCAGCATTTT
v_call: TRBV5-5
j_call: TRBJ1-5
clone_size: NA
d_call: NA
cdr3_length: 12

cdr3_aa: CASSLSSGGNEQFF
cdr3_nt: TGTGCCAGCAGCTTGTCTAGCGGGGGAAATGAGCAGTTCTTC
v_call: TRBV5-4
j_call: TRBJ2-1
clone_size: NA
d_call: TRBD2
cdr3_length: 14

cdr3_aa: CASSTGQDNQPQHF
cdr3_nt: TGTGCCAGTAGTACGGGACAGGACAATCAGCCCCAGCATTTT
v_call: TRBV19
j_call: TRBJ1-5
clone_size: NA
d_call: TRBD1
cdr3_length: 14

cdr3_aa: CASGLGAPEAFF
cdr3_nt: TGTGCTAGTGGTTTGGGGGCCCCTGAAGCTTTCTTT
v_call: TRBV12-5
j_call: TRBJ1-1
clone_size: NA
d_call: NA
cdr3_length: 12

cdr3_aa: CASSFGTGGAHEQYF
cdr3_nt: TGTGCCAGCAGTTTCGGGACAGGGGGCGCCCACGAGCAGTACTTC
v_call: TRBV27
j_call: TRBJ2-7
clone_size: NA
d_call: TRBD1
cdr3_length: 15